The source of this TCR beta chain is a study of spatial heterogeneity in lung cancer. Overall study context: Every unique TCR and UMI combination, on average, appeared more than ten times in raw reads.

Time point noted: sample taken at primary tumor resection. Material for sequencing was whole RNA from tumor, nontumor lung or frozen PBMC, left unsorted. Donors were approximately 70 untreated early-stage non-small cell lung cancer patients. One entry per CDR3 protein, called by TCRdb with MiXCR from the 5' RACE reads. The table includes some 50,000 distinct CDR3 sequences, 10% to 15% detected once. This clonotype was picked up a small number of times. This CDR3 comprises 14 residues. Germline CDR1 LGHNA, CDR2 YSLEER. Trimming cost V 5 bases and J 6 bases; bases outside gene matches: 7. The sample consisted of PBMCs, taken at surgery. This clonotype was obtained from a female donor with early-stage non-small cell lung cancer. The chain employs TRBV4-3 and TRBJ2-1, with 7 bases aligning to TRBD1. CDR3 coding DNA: TGCGCCAGCAGCGTACAGGGGTTGATCAATGAGCAGTTCTTC. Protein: CASSVQGLINEQFF.